Below, 22 T cell receptor beta chains from the same sample are listed, as sequenced in a study of blood T cell repertoires in COVID-19. Sequencing used immunoSEQ multiplex PCR; TCRdb keeps in-frame clones, though not all of them. This sample yields about 26,000 clones, of which about 90% are seen a single time; 1.5% to 2% belongs to the top ten. The material sequenced was peripheral blood. All receptors derive from a woman in her fifties or sixties with active COVID-19.

For the CDR3, the DNA is TGTGCCAGCAACCTCCACCGGGACAGGGGGACCTTTCGGAATGGCTACACCTTC. This translates into CASNLHRDRGTFRNGYTF. V and J are TRBV5-8 and TRBJ1-2; TRBD1 matches at 11 bases. The trim removed 6 bases at V and 6 bases at J, leaving 19 bases unmatched. Germline CDR1 and CDR2: SGHTS and YDEGEE. The CDR3 consists of 18 residues.

J is TRBJ2-1 and V is TRBV6-5; TRBD2 matches 9 bases. Unmatched junction bases numbered 3, after V lost 6 bases and J lost 3 bases. CDR1 and CDR2 from the germline V gene are MNHEY and SVGAGI. This CDR3 comprises 14 residues. CDR3: CASSKTSGYNEQFF. For the CDR3, the DNA is TGTGCCAGCAGCAAGACTAGCGGCTACAATGAGCAGTTCTTC.

J is TRBJ2-7 and V is TRBV27, with D perhaps matching TRBD1 (6 bases). Per germline, CDR1 MNHEY and CDR2 SMNVEV (reference sequence). CDR3 size: 13 residues. Trimming stripped 4 bases from V and 2 bases from J, with 9 bases between. The CDR3 is CASSYRETYEQYF. CDR3 sequence (DNA): TGTGCCAGCAGTTACAGGGAAACCTACGAGCAGTACTTC.

This chain connects TRBV20-1 to TRBJ2-1; TRBD2 might be the D (5 bases). Germline CDR1 DFQATT, CDR2 SNEGSKA (reference sequence). The germline V and J ends were trimmed by 3 bases and 4 bases, with 13 bases remaining between them. There are 14 residues in the CDR3. The CDR3 region has the DNA TGCAGTGCTAGTCCTTGGCTAGCTTACAATGAGCAGTTCTTC. It specifies CSASPWLAYNEQFF.

This clone was observed a single time. This chain joins TRBV7-2 and TRBJ2-7, with D possibly matching TRBD2 (6 bases). The CDR3 extends over 12 amino acids. Germline CDR1 reads SGHTA; CDR2 reads FQGNSA. V lost 5 bases, J lost 7 bases, and 12 bases lay in between. This CDR3 reads CASSPSEGEQYF. CDR3 nucleotide sequence: TGTGCCAGCAGCCCCTCGGAGGGGGAGCAGTACTTC.

This clone showed up just a few times. The CDR3 sequence: CASSESRGNTIYF. CDR3 coding DNA: TGCGCCAGCAGTGAGAGCCGTGGAAACACCATATATTTT. The chain employs TRBV10-2 and TRBJ1-3; no clear D gene. The CDR3 extends over 13 amino acids. V was cut by 2 bases and J by 3 bases, with 5 bases left in between. The germline V gene has CDR1 WSHSY and CDR2 SAAADI.

The rearrangement uses TRBV11-2 and TRBJ2-7; 10 nucleotides agree with TRBD1. The junction had 13 bases not matched to a gene; V was cut back by 3 bases and J by 2 bases. Germline CDR1 and CDR2: SGHAT and FQNNGV. The CDR3 runs to 18 residues. CDR3 coding DNA: TGTGCCAGCAGCTTCCGCACCGGGACAGGGGTAAGGACCTACGAGCAGTACTTC. It yields the protein CASSFRTGTGVRTYEQYF.

The J gene is TRBJ1-6, the V gene TRBV28; D is perhaps TRBD1 (6 bases). V gave up 4 bases and J gave up 6 bases, with 10 bases separating them. The CDR3 covers 14 residues. CDR1 MDHEN and CDR2 SYDVKM come from the germline V gene. In nucleotides, the CDR3 is TGTGCCAGCAGTTCTACAGGGCGTAATTCACCCCTCCACTTT. It encodes CASSSTGRNSPLHF.

This clone has more than one count but fewer than ten. V and J are TRBV7-2 and TRBJ2-2; D is perhaps TRBD1 (5 bases). Trimming took 2 bases from V and 4 from J, leaving 8 bases between them. Germline CDR1 is SGHTA and CDR2 is FQGNSA. The CDR3 spans 14 residues. As DNA, the CDR3 is TGTGCCAGCAGCTTAATTAGGGGCACCGGGGAGCTGTTTTTT. This encodes CASSLIRGTGELFF. Full variable domain (remainder filled in from reference TRBV7-2 and TRBJ2-2): GAGVSQSPSNKVTEKGKDVELRCDPISGHTALYWYRQSLGQGLEFLIYFQGNSAPDKSGLPSDRFSAERTGGSVSTLTIQRTQQEDSAVYLCASSLIRGTGELFFGEGSRLTVL.

This chain links TRBV19 with TRBJ2-7, with 9 bases aligning to TRBD1. Germline CDR1 reads LNHDA; CDR2 reads SQIVND (reference sequence). J lost 5 bases, V lost 6 bases, and 8 bases had no gene match. The CDR3 totals 14 residues. CDR3 sequence: CASSPGQGINEQYF. The CDR3 coding sequence is TGTGCCAGTAGCCCGGGACAGGGTATAAACGAGCAGTACTTC.

V gene TRBV27 combines with J gene TRBJ2-1; perhaps TRBD1 as D (6 bases). V lost 6 bases and J lost 3, with 15 bases in between. The germline gives CDR1 MNHEY, CDR2 SMNVEV (reference sequence). This CDR3 is built from 15 residues. CDR3 DNA sequence: TGTGCCAGCAGGAGGGGGTGGGAGTACTACAATGAGCAGTTCTTC. Protein sequence: CASRRGWEYYNEQFF.

The chain is built from TRBV6-6 and TRBJ2-7, with D unresolved. With 8 bases removed from V and 5 bases from J, the gap between germline ends came to 10 bases. Germline CDR1 and CDR2: MNHNY and SVGAGI (reference sequence). The CDR3 contains 11 residues. CDR3 sequence reads: CASAVGNEQYF. The CDR3 region has the DNA TGTGCCAGCGCGGTCGGCAACGAGCAGTACTTC.

This chain joins TRBV19 and TRBJ2-2, with 9 bases identical to TRBD1. The CDR3 sequence is 15 residues long. In germline, CDR1 is LNHDA, CDR2 SQIVND (reference sequence). V dropped 3 bases and J dropped 4; count of bases not matched to a gene: 3. The CDR3 protein is CASSIGTGFTGELFF. The CDR3, as DNA: TGTGCCAGTAGTATTGGGACAGGGTTCACCGGGGAGCTGTTTTTT.

The rearrangement joins TRBV7-2 to TRBJ2-7; 10 bases agree with TRBD1. Trimming at V came to 0 bases and at J to 12 bases, leaving 5 bases not matched to a gene. This CDR3 contains 13 residues. From germline, CDR1 is SGHTA and CDR2 FQGNSA. Here the CDR3 DNA reads TGTGCCAGCAGCTTAGCTCGGGACAGGGGCCCGTACTTC. Translation: CASSLARDRGPYF.

This chain connects TRBV6-5 to TRBJ2-5, with TRBD2 matching over 9 bases. The CDR3 consists of 14 residues. CDR1 MNHEY and CDR2 SVGAGI come from the germline V gene. V gave up 6 bases and J gave up 4 bases; unmatched junction bases: 6. The CDR3 reads CASRGGREIETQYF. Written as DNA, the CDR3 is TGTGCCAGCAGGGGCGGGAGGGAGATAGAGACCCAGTACTTC.

The genes are TRBV5-1 and TRBJ2-3, with 9 nucleotides matching TRBD2. The junction had 4 bases not matched to a gene; V was cut back by 2 bases and J by 0 bases. The CDR3 totals 16 residues. In germline, CDR1 is SGHRS, CDR2 YFSETQ. As DNA, the CDR3 is TGCGCCAGCAGCTTCTTAGCGGGAGTGAGCACAGATACGCAGTATTTT. Protein: CASSFLAGVSTDTQYF.

The CDR3 DNA reads TGTGCCAGCAGTAGCCCTAGGAGGGGATACGAGCAGTACTTC. Its translation is CASSSPRRGYEQYF. The rearrangement joins TRBV11-2 to TRBJ2-7; tentatively, D is TRBD2 (6 bases). V shed 6 bases and J shed 4 bases, with 16 bases lying between them. The CDR3 is 14 residues long. In germline, CDR1 is SGHAT, CDR2 FQNNGV.

This sequence joins TRBV19 and TRBJ2-4; D not resolved. This CDR3 contains 14 residues. The germline V and J ends were trimmed by 9 bases and 3 bases, with 15 bases remaining between them. Germline values: CDR1 LNHDA, CDR2 SQIVND (reference sequence). CDR3 sequence: CARRPQVNKNIQYF. CDR3 sequence (DNA): TGTGCCAGGAGACCTCAGGTAAACAAAAACATTCAGTACTTC.

J is TRBJ2-1 and V is TRBV7-2, with TRBD1 matching over 9 bases. CDR1 is SGHTA, CDR2 FQGNSA, per germline. V trimming: 5 bases; J trimming: 7 bases; junction bases outside the gene matches: 21. The CDR3 contains 19 residues. The CDR3, as DNA: TGTGCCAGCAGCCCGACGGCGGGGACAGGGCCACCCCATCGGAATGAGCAGTTCTTC. Translated: CASSPTAGTGPPHRNEQFF.

This clone has a single count. The chain recombines TRBV6-5 with TRBJ2-7, with D possibly being TRBD1 (5 bases). Trimming left V 9 bases short and J 6 bases short, with 18 bases between. The CDR3 length is 13 residues. CDR1 is MNHEY and CDR2 is SVGAGI in the germline V gene. CDR3 DNA: TGTGCCAGTGGTGGCGCCAAGGGGTCCGAGCAGTACTTC. This sequence encodes CASGGAKGSEQYF.

The chain joins TRBV19 to TRBJ1-2; 7 bases match TRBD1. Germline trimming cut 5 bases from V and 8 bases from J; bases unmatched to any gene: 11. Germline lookup yields CDR1 LNHDA and CDR2 SQIVND (reference sequence). The CDR3 totals 14 residues. This chain's CDR3 is CASSPPRRGQGYTF. The CDR3 coding sequence is TGTGCCAGTAGTCCCCCGCGGAGGGGGCAAGGCTACACCTTC.

J is TRBJ2-3 and V is TRBV9, with D perhaps TRBD2 (6 bases). Germline-derived CDR1 and CDR2 are SGDLS and YYNGEE. The CDR3 has 15 amino acids. The V end was cut by 0 bases, the J end by 4 bases, with 12 bases between. CDR3 DNA sequence: TGTGCCAGCAGCGTAGCCGGCCGGAGGGCAGATACGCAGTATTTT. Its translation is CASSVAGRRADTQYF.